This T cell receptor (beta chain) was profiled in a study of blood T cell repertoires in COVID-19 (TCRdb year 2020). Broadly, across the study: Collaborator samples came from the United States, Italy and Spain and covered acute and convalescent phases of COVID-19. The prospective study material was composed of cDNA or gDNA derived from T cells, B-cell-depleted T cells, or PBMCs. Deeply sampled blood TCRbeta repertoires from subjects exposed to, actively infected with, or recovered from COVID-19 were included in the dataset. The repertoires were made available in a free public database intended to serve as a resource for research on the immune response to SARS-CoV-2. The samples were drawn from the first 160 participants of the ongoing ImmuneRACE study and from 1,254 subjects provided by 6 global collaborators. The sample metadata nearly always contained a de-identified subject ID, COVID-19 status, age in years and sex. Where available, HLA class I and class II types were obtained from metadata supplied by the sample provider rather than from assay-based typing. Study-wide findings and limitations: How much clinical and demographic metadata was included differed by source and by participant, and the metadata was provided uncurated.

Comments on this clone: Its binding antigen is unknown. Base quality data are lacking; no much larger clone is found one base away.

According to the germline V gene, CDR1 reads SGDLS and CDR2 reads YYNGEE. Germline trimming: 4 bases from V, 5 bases from J; junction bases outside gene matches: 18. Its CDR3 holds 19 amino acids, cysteine through phenylalanine. The only DNA kept is the CDR3, 57 bases in frame from the first base. The collaborating institutions used their own protocols to collect whole blood in K2EDTA tubes. Collaborator samples were shipped for TCRbeta analysis as frozen whole blood, isolated PBMCs, or DNA extracted from either sample type. TCRbeta CDR3 regions were amplified from genomic DNA by means of the immunoSEQ Assay, a bias-controlled multiplex PCR. From the authors' description of their analysis: The number of nucleated cells in each sample was estimated by amplification of reference gene primers within the assay. To quantify the absolute abundance of each unique TCRbeta CDR3 rearrangement, sequence reads were collapsed and filtered. For each sample, productive Simpson clonality was calculated by taking the square root of Simpson's diversity index across productive rearrangements. The table was pulled from immuneACCESS by TCRdb, which kept in-frame rearrangements only. Such tables lose some clones; where checked, under half of the loss comes from unresolved V genes, and the rest has no known cause. From that table come the V and J calls and clone size; the DNA was used to work out D and trimming. Within this sample are 80,000 to 95,000 clones, with about nine tenths of them counted one time only. About 2% of the sample belongs to the ten largest clones.

Specimen: peripheral blood. The sequence came from a human donor with active COVID-19. The donor label of this sample is uncertain. The sequence links TRBV9 to TRBJ2-3; TRBD2 aligns with 11 central bases. The CDR3 region reads CASSLISGGAGGVEDTQYF. The DNA is TGTGCCAGCAGCCTTATTAGCGGGGGGGCCGGAGGAGTGGAAGATACGCAGTATTTT.